This TCR beta chain was sequenced for a study of blood T cell repertoires in COVID-19 (dated by TCRdb to about 2020). Background on the whole study: Samples covering the acute and convalescent phases of COVID-19 were provided by collaborators in the United States, Italy and Spain. The prospective study material was composed of cDNA or gDNA derived from T cells, B-cell-depleted T cells, or PBMCs. Subjects who had been exposed to COVID-19, were actively infected with it, or had recovered from it provided the deeply sampled blood TCRbeta repertoires that made up the dataset. The repertoires were released in a freely available public database meant as a resource for research on the immune response to SARS-CoV-2. The samples were drawn from two sources: the first 160 participants of the ongoing ImmuneRACE study, and 950 to 1,500 subjects contributed by 6 global collaborators. Sample metadata almost always included a de-identified subject ID, COVID-19 status, age in years and sex. Where available, HLA class I and class II types were obtained from metadata supplied by the sample provider rather than from assay-based typing.

Findings and caveats that apply to the study as a whole: Clinical and demographic metadata were provided uncurated, with the amount varying by source and participant.

This clone was seen only once. The antigen this receptor binds is unknown. Per-nucleotide qualities are absent, and no much larger clonotype sits a single base away. The CDR3 sequence holds 13 residues, the cysteine and phenylalanine included. Only CDR3 DNA is held: 39 bases, read in frame from base 1. At the junction V is shortened by 6 bases and J by 1 base, with 9 bases in between. The germline V gene provides CDR1 ENHRY and CDR2 SYGVKD. Each collaborating institution followed its own protocols to collect whole blood in K2EDTA tubes. For TCRbeta analysis, collaborators shipped samples as frozen whole blood, isolated PBMCs, or DNA extracted from either of those sample types. The immunoSEQ Assay, a bias-controlled multiplex PCR, was used to amplify TCRbeta CDR3 regions from genomic DNA. Per the source publication's procedure: The number of nucleated cells in each sample was estimated by amplification of reference gene primers within the assay. To quantify the absolute abundance of each unique TCRbeta CDR3 rearrangement, sequence reads were collapsed and filtered. For each sample, productive Simpson clonality was calculated as the square root of Simpson's diversity index over productive rearrangements. This immuneACCESS table, as held by TCRdb, lists in-frame sequences with V and J called but not all clones. Of the missing ones, under half trace to an unresolved V gene in checked studies; the others have no known cause. V, J and clone size are taken as reported in that table, and D and trimming were inferred from the DNA itself. The sample yields roughly 99,000 clones; 80% to 85% were counted once. The ten top clones hold approximately 4.5% of the sample.

The rearranged segments are TRBV10-3 and TRBJ2-5; the D gene is perhaps TRBD2, on 6 matching bases. The specimen was peripheral blood. The sequence was collected from a man between 65 and 85 years old with acute or convalescent COVID-19. The DNA reads TGTGCCATCAGAGGAGGGAGCCAAGAGACCCAGTACTTC. This sequence encodes CAIRGGSQETQYF.